The clone carrying this TCR beta chain has more than one count but fewer than ten. The method was immunoSEQ multiplex PCR; TCRdb's version includes in-frame clones alone and lacks a portion of them. The sample lists under 1,100,000 clones, about 80% occurring once. This specimen comes from a study of shared clonotypes between healthy human individuals. Germline CDR1 and CDR2: MNHEY and SVGAGI. V lost 6 bases and J 4 bases, leaving 15 bases between the germline ends. The CDR3 length is 14 residues. Caucasian adults residing in Nashville, Tennessee made up all the donors. The sequence derives from a man between 18 and 29 years old in good health. Some clones in this sample may be carry-over from other donors' samples. Sequencing input: memory CD4+ T cells from PBMCs. As for subset: CD45RA-negative fraction. The V gene is TRBV6-5, the J gene TRBJ2-5, with D perhaps being TRBD1 or TRBD2 (6 bases each). In DNA form, the CDR3 reads TGTGCCAGCAGCCGGAGGGGGGTGGGAGAGACCCAGTACTTC. Encoded protein: CASSRRGVGETQYF.